This T cell receptor (beta chain) came from a study of T cell repertoires in cytomegalovirus infection. Overall study findings and caveats: Dominating the ex vivo response were HLA-C-restricted CMV-specific TCR beta clonotypes.

This clonotype appeared many times. Its specificity is not known. One entry per CDR3 protein, called by TCRdb with MiXCR from the reads. The sample contains 310,000 or so distinct CDR3 sequences, 25% of which appear only once. The CDR3 contains 16 residues. Per germline, CDR1 MNHEY and CDR2 SVGAGI. V was trimmed by 0 bases and J by 5 bases, leaving 17 bases between them. The material sequenced was cultured PBMCs, taken from culture after CMV antigen stimulation. V gene TRBV6-5 combines with J gene TRBJ2-7; tentatively, D is TRBD1 (6 bases). The source is a human donor in good health (CMV status not recorded). Some clones in this sample may be carry-over from other donors' samples. This chain's CDR3 is CASSYSRTGSVNEQYF. CDR3 coding DNA: TGTGCCAGCAGTTACTCCAGAACAGGGTCCGTCAACGAGCAGTACTTC.